Detailed here is one T cell receptor beta chain. This clone was observed a few times. The antigen this receptor binds is unknown. No much larger clone is present one base from it, and per-base qualities are unavailable. The source of the sample is a study of CD8+ T cells in alopecia areata (dated by TCRdb to the late 2010s). For context, the study as a whole: Treated patients were enrolled in an open-label pilot trial of oral tofacitinib at 5 to 10 mg twice daily for moderate-to-severe alopecia areata. Tofacitinib was given for 6 to 18 months, followed by 6 months of follow-up off drug to assess delayed response and recurrence. In both human patients and the C3H/HeJ mouse model, the study applied high-throughput TCRbeta sequencing to look at T cell clonal expansion in alopecia areata. Scalp tissue and sorted CD4+ and CD8+ peripheral blood T cells from patchy and totalis/universalis alopecia areata patients and from healthy controls were covered by human TCRbeta sequencing. Biopsies were taken from tofacitinib-treated patients at baseline and at 4 and 24 weeks of treatment, and a later scalp biopsy was taken in several of the tofacitinib-treated patients. Scalp clonality was compared across normal scalp (n=4), patchy alopecia areata scalp (n=8), and alopecia totalis/universalis scalp (n=8). RNA came from the PAXgene miRNA kit for fixed scalp, the miRNeasy kit for PBMCs, and the RNeasy kit for mouse skin. immunoSEQ multiplex PCR using 35 Vbeta forward primers and 13 Jbeta reverse primers was used to amplify TCRbeta CDR3 regions.

What the time point label conveys for this sample: baseline before oral tofacitinib. Lesional scalp punch biopsies and peripheral blood were collected from alopecia areata patients. PBMCs were separated by density centrifugation and stained for CD3, CD4 and CD8, after which CD4+ and CD8+ T cells were sorted on a FACSAria. V ends up 0 bases short and J 8 bases short, with an unmatched junction base count of 7. The CDR3 covers 15 residues, taking in both the cysteine and the phenylalanine. Of all the DNA, just the CDR3 is kept, 45 bases in frame from base 1. Taken from the germline V gene, the CDR1 and CDR2 loops are MNHEY and SVGAGI. Receptors were amplified or captured by the immunoSEQ multiplex PCR assay. RNA was extracted from all samples and reverse transcribed into cDNA as template for TCR sequencing. SuperScript III was used for first-strand cDNA synthesis, primed with a 2:1 mix of oligo-dT and random hexamers. Amplification bias was assessed with a synthetic immune receptor repertoire, and residual bias was removed computationally. The authors' pipeline ran thus. Raw reads were preprocessed for error removal, and CDR3 was defined according to IMGT conventions as running from the conserved cysteine to phenylalanine. To get clonality, Shannon entropy was normalized by log2 of the number of productive unique TCRs and the result was subtracted from 1. CD4 or CD8 identity of scalp clones was inferred by cross-referencing scalp TCRbeta sequences with sorted blood CD4 and CD8 repertoires. TCRdb obtained this table from immuneACCESS and retained in-frame rearrangements with V and J assigned. These tables miss some clones; where compared with another copy, unresolved V genes account for less than half of the shortfall, and the remainder is unexplained. V and J calls plus clone size are reproduced from that table; the DNA served to infer D and trimming. The sample yields hundreds of thousands of clones; around 67% were counted once. Clones ranked in the top ten supply 1% to 1.5% of the sample.

Results the study describes overall, beyond this receptor: Scalp TCR repertoire analysis is complicated because resident alphabeta T cells in normal human skin are also sequenced, whereas mouse skin is dominated by gammadelta T cells. TCR sequences shared between patients were less clear than in mice, possibly partly because of HLA diversity in the patient population. Lesional scalp, especially in alopecia totalis/universalis, showed higher clonality and more expanded CD8+ clones than normal scalp, suggesting antigenic drive.

Sequencing was performed on CD4+ T cells sorted from blood, taken at week 0. The receptor chain draws on TRBV6-5 and TRBJ1-1; 9 central nucleotides agree with TRBD1. This sequence was found in a human donor with alopecia areata. CDR3 reads: CASSYSTVGTGEAFF. The bases read TGTGCCAGCAGTTACTCGACGGTGGGGACAGGGGAAGCTTTCTTT.